The rows below give T cell receptor beta chains drawn from one sample of a study of spatial heterogeneity in lung cancer. TCRdb re-derived calls from the 5' RACE reads in MiXCR, one entry per CDR3 protein. The sample contains roughly 17,000 distinct CDR3 sequences, about 20% of which appear only once. The source material was PBMCs, sampled at surgery. The receptor set was obtained from a male donor with early-stage non-small cell lung cancer. Each CDR3 is given with its conserved first and last residue.

>TRBJ2-1|TRBV3-1
CASSQGGNEQFF
>TRBJ2-3|TRBV25-1
CASSRLGTDTQYF
>TRBJ2-7|TRBV7-9
CASSLLGAENEQYF
>TRBJ1-1|TRBV19
CASTDRVNTEAFF
>TRBJ2-7|TRBV10-1
CASSESVDSSYEQYF
>TRBJ2-5|TRBV7-9
CASSPWGQGEVQYF
>TRBJ2-7|TRBV19
CASSLTQGEQYF
>TRBJ1-4|TRBV7-8
CASSLMNGRNEKLFF
>TRBJ2-1|TRBV24-1
CATSDLGQGANNEQFF
>TRBJ2-2|TRBV29-1
CSVVSGNTGELFF
>TRBJ2-2|TRBV29-1
CSVDSGTGDTGELFF
>TRBJ1-4|TRBV19
CASSSFSAGTGNEKLFF
>TRBJ1-2|TRBV7-6
CASSLAGGRDGYTF
>TRBJ2-5|TRBV7-9
CASSLVQDGAQYF
>TRBJ2-7|TRBV3-1
CASSQDLAGVDEQYF
>TRBJ2-2|TRBV7-3
CASGYSSGELFF
>TRBJ2-7|TRBV11-2
CASSFGGTYEQYF
>TRBJ2-3|TRBV27
CASSPRDRSYTFTDTQYF
>TRBJ1-1|TRBV6-1
CASSEVGQGTEAFF
>TRBJ1-3|TRBV14
CASSSHRGQGNTIYF